Shown below are 14 T cell receptor beta chains from a single sample sequenced in a study of blood T cell repertoires in COVID-19. This table comes from immunoSEQ multiplex PCR, and its TCRdb copy is limited to in-frame clones, with some not included. In the table there are over 200,000 clones, 84% of which are singletons. Sequenced input: PBMCs or T cells enriched from blood (not recorded which). These receptors all come from a woman aged 40 to 50 who had recovered from COVID-19.

The V call is TRBV5-1, the J call TRBJ1-1; no firm D call. Trimming pared 4 bases from V and 5 bases from J, leaving 15 bases between. In germline, CDR1 is SGHRS, CDR2 YFSETQ. This CDR3 is built from 14 residues. The CDR3 sequence: CASSGVPRGTEAFF. In DNA form, the CDR3 reads TGCGCCAGCAGCGGGGTCCCACGAGGGACTGAAGCTTTCTTT. The full variable domain, rest sourced from reference TRBV5-1 and TRBJ1-1, is KAGVTQTPRYLIKTRGQQVTLSCSPISGHRSVSWYQQTPGQGLQFLFEYFSETQRNKGNFPGRFSGRQFSNSRSEMNVSTLELGDSALYLCASSGVPRGTEAFFGQGTRLTVV.

The rearrangement uses TRBV10-3 and TRBJ2-1, with 7 nucleotides matching TRBD2. CDR1 ENHRY and CDR2 SYGVKD come from the germline V gene. The CDR3 has 15 residues. V shed 0 bases and J 10 bases; nucleotides not matched to a gene: 9. The CDR3 sequence: CAISESGRGRWEQFF. The CDR3 DNA reads as TGTGCCATCAGTGAGTCGGGGAGGGGCCGTTGGGAGCAGTTCTTC.

The chain recombines TRBV10-3 with TRBJ1-3, with a weak D call TRBD1 (5 bases). From germline, CDR1 is ENHRY and CDR2 SYGVKD. V lost 6 bases to trimming and J lost 0 bases, with 9 bases between them. This CDR3 comprises 14 residues. In nucleotides, the CDR3 is TGTGCCATCAGGGACACCGCCTCTGGAAACACCATATATTTT. This codes for CAIRDTASGNTIYF.

The chain joins TRBV7-7 to TRBJ2-3; TRBD2 matches 9 bases. J lost 1 base, V lost 5 bases, and 7 bases had no gene match. This CDR3 region has 16 residues. The germline CDR1 and CDR2 sequences are SSHAT and FNYEAQ (reference sequence). CDR3 protein: CASSLIAGDRTDTQYF. DNA for the CDR3: TGTGCCAGCAGCCTAATAGCGGGAGACCGCACAGATACGCAGTATTTT.

V gene TRBV6-6 combines with J gene TRBJ1-5; no clear D gene. The germline gives CDR1 MNHNY, CDR2 SVGAGI (reference sequence). The V gene lost 3 bases and the J gene lost 3 bases, with 9 bases spanning the gap. This CDR3 comprises 14 residues. The CDR3: CASSYRSLNQPQHF. The CDR3 DNA reads TGTGCCAGCAGTTATCGTAGTCTCAATCAGCCCCAGCATTTT.

The genes are TRBV5-1 and TRBJ2-3; possibly TRBD2 for D (5 bases). Germline assignment: CDR1 SGHRS and CDR2 YFSETQ. The CDR3 is 14 residues long. V lost 1 base, J lost 5 bases, and 11 bases lay in between. This CDR3 is CASSLRGLGDTQYF. DNA of the CDR3: TGCGCCAGCAGCTTGCGGGGTTTAGGAGATACGCAGTATTTT. The variable domain in full, completed from reference TRBV5-1 and TRBJ2-3, reads KAGVTQTPRYLIKTRGQQVTLSCSPISGHRSVSWYQQTPGQGLQFLFEYFSETQRNKGNFPGRFSGRQFSNSRSEMNVSTLELGDSALYLCASSLRGLGDTQYFGPGTRLTVL.

This clone was seen once. The chain recombines TRBV28 with TRBJ2-3; D is possibly TRBD1 (6 bases). Trimming left V 7 bases short and J 4 bases short, with 27 bases between. This CDR3 comprises 18 residues. Germline CDR1 and CDR2: MDHEN and SYDVKM. The DNA of the CDR3 is TGTGCCAGCACCTTGGGTACAGGGAGCTCGAAGATAGCAGATACGCAGTATTTT. Residues: CASTLGTGSSKIADTQYF.

This CDR3 reads CASSSTSYQPQHF. The CDR3 DNA reads as TGTGCCAGCAGTTCGACTTCCTATCAGCCCCAGCATTTT. This sequence joins TRBV27 and TRBJ1-5, with unresolved D. Trimming cost V 4 bases and J 5 bases, with 9 bases left between them. The CDR3 extends over 13 amino acids. Germline V CDR1 and CDR2: MNHEY, SMNVEV (reference sequence).

This rearrangement joins TRBV5-6 to TRBJ2-3; tentative D call: TRBD1 (6 bases). Trimming left V 0 bases short and J 3 bases short, with 8 bases between. The CDR3 length is 14 residues. Per the germline V gene, CDR1 is SGHDT and CDR2 is YYEEEE. The CDR3 coding sequence is TGTGCCAGCAGCTTGGACAGGGTAACAGATACGCAGTATTTT. Translation gives CASSLDRVTDTQYF. Complete variable domain (other parts from reference TRBV5-6 and TRBJ2-3): DAGVTQSPTHLIKTRGQQVTLRCSPKSGHDTVSWYQQALGQGPQFIFQYYEEEERQRGNFPDRFSGHQFPNYSSELNVNALLLGDSALYLCASSLDRVTDTQYFGPGTRLTVL.

This chain uses TRBV27 with TRBJ1-6; 10 positions match TRBD1. V shed 6 bases, J shed 10 bases, and the junction held 15 bases outside the gene matches. Germline CDR1 is MNHEY and CDR2 is SMNVEV (reference sequence). The CDR3 is 17 residues long. CDR3: CASSFLIGQGVGSPLHF. The CDR3 DNA follows: TGTGCCAGCAGCTTCCTAATTGGACAGGGGGTTGGGTCACCCCTCCACTTT.

The genes are TRBV7-2 and TRBJ2-3; the D is unclear. This CDR3 region has 13 residues. The V end lost 5 bases, the J end lost 5 bases, and 11 bases lay between the germline ends. The germline CDR1 and CDR2 sequences are SGHTA and FQGNSA. CDR3 residues: CASSPQELDTQYF. As DNA, the CDR3 is TGTGCCAGCAGCCCTCAAGAGTTAGATACGCAGTATTTT.

The chain recombines TRBV25-1 with TRBJ1-4, with a weak D call TRBD1 (6 bases). Germline CDR1 MGHDK, CDR2 SYGVNS. V lost 5 bases and J 8 bases, leaving 15 bases between the germline ends. The CDR3 totals 14 residues. CDR3 region: CASSIQGQQEKLFF. CDR3 nucleotide sequence: TGTGCCAGCAGTATACAGGGACAACAGGAAAAACTGTTTTTT.

The chain has TRBV30 and TRBJ2-2, with 11 bases fitting TRBD2. Looked up from germline, CDR1 is GTSNPN and CDR2 is SVGIG (reference sequence). J gave up 5 bases and V 4 bases, and 6 bases lay outside the gene matches. This CDR3 has 15 amino acids. The DNA for the CDR3 is TGTGCCTGGAAAGGTAGCGGGAGGGGAACCGGGGAGCTGTTTTTT. Protein product: CAWKGSGRGTGELFF.

As concerns this clone: Other DNA sequences in the sample encode the same CDR3. The chain combines TRBV5-1 with TRBJ1-1; TRBD1 matches at 8 bases. The V gene end was trimmed by 2 bases and the J gene end by 5 bases; junction bases not matched to a gene: 5. Germline values: CDR1 SGHRS, CDR2 YFSETQ. This CDR3 comprises 14 residues. The CDR3 reads CASSFQGAGTEAFF. DNA for the CDR3: TGCGCCAGCAGCTTTCAGGGGGCAGGGACTGAAGCTTTCTTT. The entire variable domain, with the rest obtained from reference TRBV5-1 and TRBJ1-1, is as follows: KAGVTQTPRYLIKTRGQQVTLSCSPISGHRSVSWYQQTPGQGLQFLFEYFSETQRNKGNFPGRFSGRQFSNSRSEMNVSTLELGDSALYLCASSFQGAGTEAFFGQGTRLTVV.